The clone carrying this T cell receptor (beta chain) was detected many times. Its antigen remains unidentified. The data stem from a study of T cells after yellow fever vaccination. Study-wide results and limits: Clones that expanded after primary vaccination mostly reappeared after the booster (96% CD4, 70% to 90% CD8).

The CDR3 has 17 amino acids. The J segment lost 0 bases and the V segment lost 4 bases, leaving 4 bases of the junction unmatched. Germline V gene lookup returns CDR1 SGHNT and CDR2 YENEEA. Conversion of TCR transcripts into cDNA relied on 5'RACE template switching, which added a universal primer site and UMIs. TCRdb recomputed calls from the 5' RACE reads with MiXCR, one row per CDR3 protein. This table holds about 300,000 distinct CDR3 sequences, 3% to 4.5% found once. This clonotype was obtained from a man younger than 35 who received the YFV17D yellow fever vaccine. The material sequenced was PBMCs, taken 5 days after the yellow fever booster vaccination. The chain is built from TRBV11-3 and TRBJ2-5, with 14 bases aligning to TRBD2. CDR3 sequence reads: CASSSGTSGGYQETQYF. The CDR3, as DNA: TGTGCCAGCAGCTCCGGGACTAGCGGGGGATACCAAGAGACCCAGTACTTC.